This TCR delta chain is drawn from a study of gamma-delta T cells after stem cell transplantation. Per the germline V gene, CDR1 is GEAIGNYY and CDR2 is EKD. V gave up 1 base and J gave up 2 bases, with 10 bases separating them. This CDR3 is 14 amino acids long. TCRdb used CATT to re-call clones from the RT-PCR reads. The table has about 5,400 delta-chain clones, approximately 9% seen once. In this sample, this clone turned up a few times. This receptor was identified in a human donor. It is not recorded whose cells these are; they may come from a transplant donor. J is TRDJ1 and V is TRDV2; no definite D call. The sample comprised gamma-delta T cells. The CDR3 DNA sequence: TGTGCCTGTGACACGGTCGAGGGGACCGATAAACTCATCTTT. Residues: CACDTVEGTDKLIF.